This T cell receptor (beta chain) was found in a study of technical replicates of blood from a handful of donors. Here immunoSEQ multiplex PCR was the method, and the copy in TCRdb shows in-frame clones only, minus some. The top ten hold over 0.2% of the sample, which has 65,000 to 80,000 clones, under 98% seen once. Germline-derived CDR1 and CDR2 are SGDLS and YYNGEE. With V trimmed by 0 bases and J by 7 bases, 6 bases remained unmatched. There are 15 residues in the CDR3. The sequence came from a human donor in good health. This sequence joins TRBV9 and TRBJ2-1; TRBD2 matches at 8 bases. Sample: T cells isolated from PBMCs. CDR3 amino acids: CASSVVGREENEQFF. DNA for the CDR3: TGTGCCAGCAGCGTAGTAGGGCGGGAGGAGAATGAGCAGTTCTTC.